The entry that follows covers one T cell receptor beta chain sequence. The sample is drawn from a study of blood T cell repertoires in COVID-19. About the research overall: Sources were T cells, B-cell-depleted T cells, or PBMCs; the material itself was cDNA or gDNA.

CDR1 is MNHEY and CDR2 is SMNVEV in the germline V gene (reference sequence). V lost 3 bases and J 4 bases, leaving 9 bases between the germline ends. This CDR3 region has 14 residues. Profiled with immunoSEQ multiplex PCR; TCRdb holds only in-frame clones, not every one. The sample shows about 97,000 clones, about 90% of them seen only once. Sequences were obtained from peripheral blood. The source of this sequence is a man in his fifties with COVID-19, enrolled during active disease. This chain connects TRBV27 to TRBJ2-2; possibly TRBD2 for D (5 bases). The CDR3: CASSFRESTGELFF. In DNA form, the CDR3 reads TGTGCCAGCAGTTTTAGGGAGAGCACCGGGGAGCTGTTTTTT.